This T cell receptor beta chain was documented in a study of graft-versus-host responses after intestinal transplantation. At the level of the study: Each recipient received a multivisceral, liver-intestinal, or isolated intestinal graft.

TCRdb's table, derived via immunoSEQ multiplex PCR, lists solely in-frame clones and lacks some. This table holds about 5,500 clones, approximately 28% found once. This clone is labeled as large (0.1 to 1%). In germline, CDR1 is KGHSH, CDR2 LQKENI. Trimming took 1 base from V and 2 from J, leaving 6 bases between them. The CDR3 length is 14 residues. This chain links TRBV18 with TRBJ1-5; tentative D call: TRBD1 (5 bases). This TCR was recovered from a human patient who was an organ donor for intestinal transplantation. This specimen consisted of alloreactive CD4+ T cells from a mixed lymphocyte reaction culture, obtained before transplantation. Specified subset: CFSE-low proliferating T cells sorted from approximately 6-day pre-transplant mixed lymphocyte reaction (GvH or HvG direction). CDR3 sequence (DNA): TGTGCCAGCTCACCACAACAGGGCAATCAGCCCCAGCATTTT. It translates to CASSPQQGNQPQHF.